Given below is one TCR beta chain in context. Generated by immunoSEQ multiplex PCR, the TCRdb table keeps only in-frame clones and is missing some. The table shows 120,000 to 150,000 clones, with around 90% occurring only once. The data were taken from a study of control samples from healthy donors and cancer patients. The CDR3 runs to 14 residues. The V end lost 4 bases, the J end lost 1 base, and 7 bases lay between the germline ends. Germline loops: CDR1 SGHAT, CDR2 FQNNGV. This chain joins TRBV11-2 and TRBJ2-2; D call uncertain. This TCR came from a man younger than 45 in good health. Specimen: blood. This chain's CDR3 is CASSSYLNTGELFF. The CDR3 coding sequence is TGTGCCAGCAGCTCTTACCTGAACACCGGGGAGCTGTTTTTT. The variable domain in full, with the rest retrieved from reference TRBV11-2 and TRBJ2-2, is EAGVAQSPRYKIIEKRQSVAFWCNPISGHATLYWYQQILGQGPKLLIQFQNNGVVDDSQLPKDRFSAERLKGVDSTLKIQPAKLEDSAVYLCASSSYLNTGELFFGEGSRLTVL.